This entry features one T cell receptor (beta chain) sequence. What it binds is not known. This record belongs to a study of T cell responses to AZD1222 COVID-19 vaccine. Study-level points and caveats: Among the donors, most were white British and more were female, and clonal diversity was possibly underestimated. Spike regions recognized by vaccine-associated CD4 TCRs spanned the protein, led by 160-218 and 743-854. Recipients of two AZD1222 doses showed rising Spike-specific TCR breadth and depth. Close to half of all spike-specific TCRs reportedly target regions of the variants that are unmutated.

This CDR3 contains 16 residues. CDR1 and CDR2 (germline): MNHEY, SMNVEV (reference sequence). Trimming removed 8 bases at V and 3 bases at J, with 20 bases between. Sequencing was performed with immunoSEQ multiplex PCR; in TCRdb, only in-frame clones are kept and a portion is missing. The sample lists 90,000 to 150,000 clones, more than 75% occurring once. The sequence came from an adult in good health. The sequences come from peripheral blood, collected on day 0 of AZD1222 vaccination. V gene TRBV27 combines with J gene TRBJ2-1; D may be TRBD1 or TRBD2 (6 bases each). This chain's CDR3 is CASAIWGAGGYNEQFF. In DNA form, the CDR3 reads TGTGCCAGCGCTATTTGGGGGGCGGGTGGCTACAATGAGCAGTTCTTC.